The clone carrying this T cell receptor beta chain was counted a few times. Its target is not known. The source of the sample is a study of beta chain features in type 1 diabetes. About the study: Patients were similar to healthy donors in age and gender (as well as in cell yields). Study-wide results and caveats: Fewer insertions but more deletions were seen at VDJ junctions in type 1 diabetes patients. A moderate, significant TCRB CDR3 shortening appeared in type 1 diabetes across four CD4+ subsets.

Reverse transcription of all isolated RNA meant that expressed TCRB transcripts were sequenced. TCRdb's table, derived via immunoSEQ multiplex PCR, lists solely in-frame clones and lacks some. In the table there are under 850,000 clones, around an eighth of which are singletons. Input material: naive CD4+ T cells from blood. This receptor was taken from a man between 18 and 35 years old with type 1 diabetes.

CDR3 residues: CASRSAGQNYGYTF. The DNA of the CDR3 is TGTGCCAGCAGGTCGGCGGGACAGAACTATGGCTACACCTTC. The chain joins TRBV6-6 to TRBJ1-2; 7 nucleotides align to TRBD1. CDR3 size: 14 residues. V lost 6 bases and J lost 2; bases outside the gene matches: 6. Germline loops: CDR1 MNHNY, CDR2 SVGAGI (reference sequence).